The subject of this entry is one T cell receptor beta chain. What it recognizes is unknown. This entry is derived from a study of cytomegalovirus exposure and HLA in healthy donors. This CDR3 has 15 amino acids. Trimming pared 2 bases from V and 5 bases from J, leaving 16 bases between. From germline, CDR1 is SEHNR and CDR2 FQNEAQ (reference sequence). With 60 Vbeta and 13 Jbeta primers, the PCR was carried out. Repertoires were generated with immunoSEQ multiplex PCR, while TCRdb's copy carries only in-frame clones and drops some. This table holds 150,000 to 200,000 clones, 65% to 85% found once. General study points: The study recorded some 160 TCR beta chains that were cytomegalovirus-associated.

The receptor's source is a man between 60 and 75 years old in good health and CMV-seronegative. V usage is TRBV7-9 and J usage is TRBJ2-7; D might be TRBD1 (6 bases). Sequenced sample: PBMCs. CDR3 nucleotide sequence: TGTGCCAGCAGCTTACGCTCCTCAACAGGGAACGAGCAGTACTTC. This codes for CASSLRSSTGNEQYF.